The 6 T cell receptor beta chains presented below share a single source sample, sequenced in a study of blood T cell repertoires in COVID-19. The data were produced by immunoSEQ multiplex PCR, yet TCRdb's version contains in-frame clones alone and is incomplete. Of about 130,000 clones in the sample, roughly 90% were seen once. The sequenced sample consisted of PBMCs or T cells enriched from blood (not recorded which). All receptors come from a woman aged 45-65 years who had recovered from COVID-19.

There are a few counts of this clone. This chain joins TRBV5-6 and TRBJ1-2, with TRBD1 matching 12 bases. The CDR3 has 16 amino acids. V shed 4 bases and J 3 bases; nucleotides not matched to a gene: 7. Germline CDR1 reads SGHDT; CDR2 reads YYEEEE. The CDR3 here is CASSPGTGGLYYGYTF. The CDR3 DNA is TGTGCCAGCAGCCCCGGGACAGGGGGCTTATACTATGGCTACACCTTC.

The CDR3 region is CASSVEAQGVGYTF. Written as DNA, the CDR3 is TGTGCCAGCAGCGTAGAAGCGCAGGGCGTTGGCTACACCTTC. The chain joins TRBV9 to TRBJ1-2; the D gene is possibly TRBD1 (5 bases). Germline values: CDR1 SGDLS, CDR2 YYNGEE. The CDR3 is 14 residues long. Between the trimmed V and J ends, which lost 0 bases and 7 bases, there was a span of 13 bases. Filled out from reference TRBV9 and TRBJ1-2, the complete variable domain reads DSGVTQTPKHLITATGQRVTLRCSPRSGDLSVYWYQQSLDQGLQFLIQYYNGEERAKGNILERFSAQQFPDLHSELNLSSLELGDSALYFCASSVEAQGVGYTFGSGTRLTVV.

This clone was observed a single time. V usage is TRBV6-5 and J usage is TRBJ2-5, with 9 nucleotides matching TRBD1. V lost 4 bases to trimming and J lost 5 bases; unmatched junction nucleotides: 5. The germline CDR1 and CDR2 sequences are MNHEY and SVGAGI. The CDR3 spans 14 residues. CDR3 in DNA: TGTGCCAGCAGTTCACAGGGGGCGCGGGAGACCCAGTACTTC. Translating it yields CASSSQGARETQYF.

V gene TRBV5-5 combines with J gene TRBJ1-4; 12 nucleotides agree with TRBD1. The CDR3 contains 17 residues. Unmatched junction bases numbered 8, after V lost 3 bases and J lost 5 bases. The germline V gene has CDR1 SGHKS and CDR2 YYEKEE (reference sequence). For the CDR3, the DNA is TGTGCCAGCAGCTCCCGGGACAGGGGGCTGGTAAATGAAAAACTGTTTTTT. This translates into CASSSRDRGLVNEKLFF.

With regard to this clone: An end of the junction differs from the germline gene, which may be a read error. The chain employs TRBV12-5 and TRBJ1-2, with no clear D. Looked up from germline, CDR1 is LGHNT and CDR2 is FRNRAP. CDR3 length: 13 residues. CDR3 DNA: TGTGCTAGTGCTTTGGGCACAGACTATGGCTACACCTTC. The encoded protein is CASALGTDYGYTF.

This chain joins TRBV6-5 and TRBJ2-2, with unresolved D. The germline V gene has CDR1 MNHEY and CDR2 SVGAGI. This CDR3 has 12 residues. V lost 6 bases to trimming and J lost 6 bases, with 8 bases between them. The CDR3, as DNA: TGTGCCAGCAGCCTCTACGCCGGGGAGCTGTTTTTT. This codes for CASSLYAGELFF.